The T cell receptor beta chain under discussion was sequenced for a study of TET2 disruption in CD19-targeted CAR T cells. Germline V gives CDR1 LNHDA, CDR2 SQIVND (reference sequence). This CDR3 comprises 14 residues. Note on this clone: Its antigen remains unknown. The CDR3 is cut off 3 residues early in the read; its end comes from the germline J gene.

The treatment was: autologous CTL019 cells: CD19 CAR with 4-1BB and CD3 zeta domains. The starting T cells for CTL019 came from a peripheral blood leukapheresis. The method was immunoSEQ multiplex PCR; TCRdb's version includes in-frame clones alone and lacks a portion of them. This repertoire comprises roughly 26,000 clones; its ten largest clones make up approximately 1.8%. This chain joins TRBV19 and TRBJ2-4; possible D gene TRBD1, 5 bases. The material was CD8- CAR+ T cells sorted from cultured blood T cells, obtained for CD19 CAR T cell therapy. Subset of the sample: CD8-negative CAR-positive T cells from the infusion product. The sequence came from a man in his 70s with chronic lymphocytic leukemia. The DNA read from the CDR3 is TGTGCCAGTAGTATGCAGGGCCTCAATCAGCCT. Its translation is CASSMQGLNQP. The whole CDR3 protein is CASSMQGLNQPQYF.